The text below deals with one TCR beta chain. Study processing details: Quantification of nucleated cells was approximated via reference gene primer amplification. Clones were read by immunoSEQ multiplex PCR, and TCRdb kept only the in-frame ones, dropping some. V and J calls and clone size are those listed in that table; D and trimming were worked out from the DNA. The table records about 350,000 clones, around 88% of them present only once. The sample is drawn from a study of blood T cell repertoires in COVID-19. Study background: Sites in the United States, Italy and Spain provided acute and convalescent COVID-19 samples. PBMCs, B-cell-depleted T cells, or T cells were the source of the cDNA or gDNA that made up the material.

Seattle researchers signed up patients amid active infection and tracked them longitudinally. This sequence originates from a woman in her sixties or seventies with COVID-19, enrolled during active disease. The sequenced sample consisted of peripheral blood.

The CDR3, as DNA: TGTGCCAGTAGTATACAGGCGAACACTGAAGCTTTCTTT. It yields the protein CASSIQANTEAFF. The chain has TRBV19 and TRBJ1-1; D gene ambiguous. Trimming cost V 2 bases and J 1 base, with 5 bases left between them. Germline loops: CDR1 LNHDA, CDR2 SQIVND (reference sequence). The CDR3 consists of 13 residues.